A single sample gave rise to the 2 T cell receptor beta chains below, sequenced in a study of T-cell memory formation after mild COVID-19. TCRdb recomputed calls from the 5' RACE reads with MiXCR, one row per CDR3 protein. The sample holds around 300,000 distinct CDR3 sequences, over 10% seen once. Sequences were obtained from PBMCs or a T cell subset sorted from them (not recorded which). These TCRs come from a man aged 18-30 years who had mild COVID-19 (a few samples of this study predate the infection). Cell type and time point are not known.

The chain carries TRBV7-9 and TRBJ2-7; D tentatively fits TRBD1 or TRBD2 (5 bases each). Germline V CDR1 and CDR2: SEHNR, FQNEAQ (reference sequence). The CDR3 is 14 residues long. Between the trimmed V and J ends, which lost 5 bases and 0 bases, there was a span of 11 bases. The CDR3 DNA sequence: TGTGCCAGCAGCCTCGGGGCAAGCTCCTACGAGCAGTACTTC. This translates into CASSLGASSYEQYF.

This clonotype was seen only a few times. One junction end disagrees with the germline gene, perhaps due to a read error. The chain joins TRBV6-2 or TRBV6-3 to TRBJ2-2, with 10 positions matching TRBD1. This CDR3 is built from 16 residues. From germline, CDR1 is MNHEY and CDR2 SVGEGT. The CDR3, as DNA: TGTGCCAGCACTTACGGACAGGGGGCGAACACCGGGGAGCTGTTTTTT. As protein: CASTYGQGANTGELFF.